The 26 T cell receptor beta chains given below trace back to one sample, sequenced in a study of T cell responses to AZD1222 COVID-19 vaccine. The assay was immunoSEQ multiplex PCR, and TCRdb's table has in-frame clones only and misses some. The sample lists around 150,000 clones; more than 80% were seen once. The sequenced sample was peripheral blood, obtained on day 0 of AZD1222 vaccination. These TCRs come from an adult in good health.

The chain is built from TRBV2 and TRBJ1-2, with 8 bases aligning to TRBD1. CDR1 is SNHLY and CDR2 is FYNNEI in the germline V gene. V was clipped by 6 bases and J by 4 bases; unmatched bases: 10. The CDR3 has 15 amino acids. The CDR3 nucleotides are TGTGCCAGCAGGGAACTACAGGGGGTAGGCTATGGCTACACCTTC. Protein sequence: CASRELQGVGYGYTF. Using reference TRBV2 and TRBJ1-2 for the parts outside the CDR3, the full variable domain is EPEVTQTPSHQVTQMGQEVILRCVPISNHLYFYWYRQILGQKVEFLVSFYNNEISEKSEIFDDQFSVERPDGSNFTLKIRSTKLEDSAMYFCASRELQGVGYGYTFGSGTRLTVV.

This chain joins TRBV19 and TRBJ2-7; 7 bases map to TRBD1. The germline V gene encodes CDR1 LNHDA and CDR2 SQIVND (reference sequence). The CDR3 has 14 residues. The J segment lost 2 bases and the V segment lost 6 bases, leaving 7 bases of the junction unmatched. CDR3 sequence: CASRETGQPYEQYF. Here the CDR3 DNA reads TGTGCCAGTAGGGAGACAGGGCAGCCCTACGAGCAGTACTTC.

The chain employs TRBV5-1 and TRBJ1-6, with TRBD1 matching over 9 bases. Germline values: CDR1 SGHRS, CDR2 YFSETQ. V was clipped by 4 bases and J by 9 bases; unmatched bases: 11. CDR3 length: 16 residues. The CDR3 nucleotides read TGCGCCAGCAGCCCGCGGACAGGGGAGTTGAGTTCACCCCTCCACTTT. Protein: CASSPRTGELSSPLHF.

The gene calls are TRBV25-1 and TRBJ1-2, with unresolved D. The V gene lost 3 bases and the J gene lost 8 bases, with 16 bases spanning the gap. Per the germline V gene, CDR1 is MGHDK and CDR2 is SYGVNS. This CDR3 region has 14 residues. The CDR3 loop reads CASSDSWDYGGYTF. CDR3 coding DNA: TGTGCCAGCAGTGATAGTTGGGATTATGGAGGCTACACCTTC.

The chain has TRBV24-1 and TRBJ1-2; D call uncertain. V shed 4 bases and J shed 7 bases, with 12 bases lying between them. CDR3 length equals 13 residues. Per germline, CDR1 KGHDR and CDR2 SFDVKD. The DNA of the CDR3 is TGTGCCACCAGTGACCGCCCCGCCGGTGGCTACACCTTC. It codes for CATSDRPAGGYTF.

A few counts support this clone. The gene calls are TRBV4-2 and TRBJ2-7; D is ambiguous. Germline V lookup: CDR1 LGHNA, CDR2 YNFKEQ. V lost 7 bases and J lost 0, with 7 bases in between. The CDR3 sequence is 12 residues long. CDR3 coding DNA: TGTGCCAGCACAGGTAGCTCCTACGAGCAGTACTTC. Its translation is CASTGSSYEQYF.

The chain employs TRBV28 and TRBJ1-1; unclear D gene. Germline assignment: CDR1 MDHEN and CDR2 SYDVKM. V was shortened by 7 bases and J by 4 bases, with 19 bases between the two germline ends. The CDR3 covers 15 residues. The CDR3 coding sequence is TGTGCCAGCACCGGACGTGGAAAAGGGTTCACTGAAGCTTTCTTT. As protein: CASTGRGKGFTEAFF. The whole variable domain, filled in from reference TRBV28 and TRBJ1-1, reads DVKVTQSSRYLVKRTGEKVFLECVQDMDHENMFWYRQDPGLGLRLIYFSYDVKMKEKGDIPEGYSVSREKKERFSLILESASTNQTSMYLCASTGRGKGFTEAFFGQGTRLTVV.

V and J are TRBV9 and TRBJ1-6; TRBD1 aligns across 7 bases. CDR1 is SGDLS and CDR2 is YYNGEE in the germline V gene. The V and J ends lost 3 bases and 3 bases, in that order; junction bases with no gene match: 3. The CDR3 is 15 amino acids. The CDR3 protein is CASSARDSYNSPLHF. In DNA, the CDR3 is TGTGCCAGCAGCGCCCGGGACAGCTATAATTCACCCCTCCACTTT.

The chain employs TRBV19 and TRBJ2-3; the match to TRBD1 covers 9 bases. The CDR3 contains 13 residues. Germline V gene data show CDR1 as LNHDA and CDR2 as SQIVND (reference sequence). V dropped 10 bases and J dropped 4; count of bases not matched to a gene: 6. This CDR3 reads CATIQGASDTQYF. For the CDR3, the DNA is TGTGCCACGATACAGGGGGCCTCAGATACGCAGTATTTT.

V gene TRBV5-1 combines with J gene TRBJ1-2; D remains ambiguous. The CDR3 has 14 residues. Trimming pared 5 bases from V and 1 base from J, leaving 12 bases between. Germline values: CDR1 SGHRS, CDR2 YFSETQ. Here the CDR3 DNA reads TGCGCCAGCAGAGACACAGCGGTTAACTATGGCTACACCTTC. This encodes CASRDTAVNYGYTF.

The rearrangement joins TRBV18 to TRBJ1-3; D is possibly TRBD1 (6 bases). Trimming shortened V by 3 bases and J by 0 bases, and 12 bases separated the two germline ends. CDR3 length: 16 amino acids. The germline gives CDR1 KGHSH, CDR2 LQKENI. The CDR3 here is CASSPEGGSSGNTIYF. CDR3 in DNA: TGTGCCAGCTCACCGGAGGGGGGAAGCTCTGGAAACACCATATATTTT.

The chain is built from TRBV9 and TRBJ2-6, with TRBD1 identical over 7 bases. V gave up 3 bases and J gave up 4 bases; unmatched junction bases: 4. This CDR3 is built from 15 residues. Germline lookup yields CDR1 SGDLS and CDR2 YYNGEE. This chain's CDR3 is CASSATGWGANVLTF. DNA for the CDR3: TGTGCCAGCAGCGCGACAGGGTGGGGGGCCAACGTCCTGACTTTC.

This clone was found a few times. V and J are TRBV7-9 and TRBJ1-2; D is undetermined. V was cut by 0 bases and J by 0 bases, with 11 bases left in between. This CDR3 is 16 amino acids long. From germline, CDR1 is SEHNR and CDR2 FQNEAQ (reference sequence). This CDR3 reads CASSLARQLSNYGYTF. The CDR3 region has the DNA TGTGCCAGCAGCTTAGCAAGACAATTATCTAACTATGGCTACACCTTC. Filled out from reference TRBV7-9 and TRBJ1-2, the complete variable domain reads DTGVSQNPRHKITKRGQNVTFRCDPISEHNRLYWYRQTLGQGPEFLTYFQNEAQLEKSRLLSDRFSAERPKGSFSTLEIQRTEQGDSAMYLCASSLARQLSNYGYTFGSGTRLTVV.

The chain carries TRBV13 and TRBJ2-1; 12 bases fit TRBD2. Germline V CDR1 and CDR2: PRHDT, FYEKMQ (reference sequence). The CDR3 sequence is 17 residues long. V lost 2 bases to trimming and J lost 7 bases; unmatched junction nucleotides: 9. Here the CDR3 DNA reads TGTGCCAGCAGCTTACCTTGGACTAGCGGGGTGGTGAATGAGCAGTTCTTC. This sequence encodes CASSLPWTSGVVNEQFF.

The chain employs TRBV5-1 and TRBJ1-1; TRBD1 agrees at 10 bases. Germline CDR1 reads SGHRS; CDR2 reads YFSETQ. The CDR3 is made up of 16 amino acids. J was trimmed by 1 base and V by 4 bases; bases with no gene match: 7. The CDR3 reads CASSGGTGEKNTEAFF. CDR3 DNA sequence: TGCGCCAGCAGCGGGGGGACAGGGGAAAAGAACACTGAAGCTTTCTTT.

V gene TRBV9 combines with J gene TRBJ1-6; D gene uncertain. The CDR3 spans 13 residues. The V gene's germline CDR1 is SGDLS and CDR2 YYNGEE. Trimming removed 0 bases at V and 7 bases at J, with 5 bases between. The CDR3 protein is CASSVEGNSPLHF. The CDR3 DNA sequence: TGTGCCAGCAGCGTAGAAGGGAATTCACCCCTCCACTTT.

Only one count was recorded for this clone. CDR3 nucleotide sequence: TGTGCCTGGCGGTGGGGGGGCCTCTTGGGGTATGGCTACACCTTC. Its translation is CAWRWGGLLGYGYTF. The chain combines TRBV30 with TRBJ1-2; D may be TRBD1 (6 bases). V shed 5 bases and J shed 5 bases, with 21 bases lying between them. The CDR3 length is 15 residues. From germline, CDR1 is GTSNPN and CDR2 SVGIG (reference sequence).

The chain couples TRBV15 to TRBJ1-1, with D maybe TRBD1 (6 bases). The CDR3 covers 13 residues. Germline V gives CDR1 LNHNV, CDR2 YYDKDF (reference sequence). With 7 bases removed from V and 6 bases from J, the gap between germline ends came to 15 bases. CDR3 residues: CATTGQLFSEAFF. CDR3 coding DNA: TGTGCCACCACTGGACAGCTTTTTTCTGAAGCTTTCTTT.

The chain employs TRBV4-2 and TRBJ1-2; D is unclear. The germline V and J ends were trimmed by 2 bases and 8 bases, with 9 bases remaining between them. Germline V gene sequence: CDR1 LGHNA, CDR2 YNFKEQ. The CDR3 extends over 12 amino acids. CDR3 sequence: CASSQTPGGYTF. CDR3 nucleotides: TGTGCCAGCAGCCAAACCCCCGGCGGCTACACCTTC.

This clone was counted between two and nine times. The genes are TRBV9 and TRBJ2-7; possibly TRBD2 for D (5 bases). Trimming removed 4 bases at V and 0 bases at J, with 17 bases between. The CDR3 covers 16 residues. Germline V gives CDR1 SGDLS, CDR2 YYNGEE. The CDR3 coding sequence is TGTGCCAGCAGCCCCTCCTTGGCGGGCGCCTCCTACGAGCAGTACTTC. Translated, it gives CASSPSLAGASYEQYF.

For the CDR3, the DNA is TGTGCCAGCAGCCTAGGGGCAGGGACAGCCCTACAGTACTTC. Translated, it gives CASSLGAGTALQYF. The chain links TRBV7-9 to TRBJ2-5; 7 bases line up with TRBD1. Trimming cost V 5 bases and J 11 bases; bases outside gene matches: 14. The CDR3 runs to 14 residues. Germline V CDR1 and CDR2: SEHNR, FQNEAQ (reference sequence). Full variable domain (remainder filled in from reference TRBV7-9 and TRBJ2-5): DTGVSQNPRHKITKRGQNVTFRCDPISEHNRLYWYRQTLGQGPEFLTYFQNEAQLEKSRLLSDRFSAERPKGSFSTLEIQRTEQGDSAMYLCASSLGAGTALQYFGPGTRLLVL.

The chain employs TRBV7-3 and TRBJ2-3; 7 bases match TRBD1. V shed 5 bases and J 0 bases; nucleotides not matched to a gene: 2. This CDR3 contains 14 residues. Germline CDR1 reads SGHTA; CDR2 reads FQGTGA. CDR3 in amino acids: CASSPGQSTDTQYF. The CDR3 DNA reads as TGTGCCAGCAGCCCGGGACAGAGCACAGATACGCAGTATTTT.

This chain connects TRBV28 to TRBJ1-2, with D possibly TRBD1 on 5 matching bases. CDR1 and CDR2 from the germline V gene are MDHEN and SYDVKM. The V and J ends lost 5 bases and 9 bases respectively, with 19 bases between them. The length of the CDR3 is 14 residues. CDR3 residues: CASSTAGTGRRYTF. The DNA of the CDR3 is TGTGCCAGCAGTACCGCCGGGACCGGACGTCGCTACACCTTC.

The chain recombines TRBV9 with TRBJ2-6, with 9 bases matching TRBD1. The CDR3 loop spans 18 amino acids. CDR1 and CDR2 from the germline V gene are SGDLS and YYNGEE. The V segment lost 1 base and the J segment 2 bases; nucleotides outside the gene matches: 7. The CDR3 loop is CASSVKGQGLAGANVLTF. The CDR3 nucleotides are TGTGCCAGCAGCGTAAAGGGACAGGGATTGGCTGGGGCCAACGTCCTGACTTTC. Full variable domain (outside the CDR3, taken from reference TRBV9 and TRBJ2-6): DSGVTQTPKHLITATGQRVTLRCSPRSGDLSVYWYQQSLDQGLQFLIQYYNGEERAKGNILERFSAQQFPDLHSELNLSSLELGDSALYFCASSVKGQGLAGANVLTFGAGSRLTVL.

This clone was picked up a small number of times. The chain carries TRBV18 and TRBJ1-3; D is unclear. V gave up 2 bases and J gave up 1 base, with 12 bases separating them. The germline V gene encodes CDR1 KGHSH and CDR2 LQKENI. This CDR3 has 16 residues. CDR3 sequence reads: CASSPSVISSGNTIYF. The CDR3 DNA sequence: TGTGCCAGCTCACCATCAGTTATCTCGTCTGGAAACACCATATATTTT.

This chain links TRBV5-1 with TRBJ2-3, with 8 positions matching TRBD2. Germline values: CDR1 SGHRS, CDR2 YFSETQ. The CDR3 has 14 residues. V was clipped by 3 bases and J by 9 bases; unmatched bases: 9. Here the CDR3 DNA reads TGCGCCAGCAGCTCCGCGGGGGGCCCTCAAACGCAGTATTTT. Its protein product is CASSSAGGPQTQYF.